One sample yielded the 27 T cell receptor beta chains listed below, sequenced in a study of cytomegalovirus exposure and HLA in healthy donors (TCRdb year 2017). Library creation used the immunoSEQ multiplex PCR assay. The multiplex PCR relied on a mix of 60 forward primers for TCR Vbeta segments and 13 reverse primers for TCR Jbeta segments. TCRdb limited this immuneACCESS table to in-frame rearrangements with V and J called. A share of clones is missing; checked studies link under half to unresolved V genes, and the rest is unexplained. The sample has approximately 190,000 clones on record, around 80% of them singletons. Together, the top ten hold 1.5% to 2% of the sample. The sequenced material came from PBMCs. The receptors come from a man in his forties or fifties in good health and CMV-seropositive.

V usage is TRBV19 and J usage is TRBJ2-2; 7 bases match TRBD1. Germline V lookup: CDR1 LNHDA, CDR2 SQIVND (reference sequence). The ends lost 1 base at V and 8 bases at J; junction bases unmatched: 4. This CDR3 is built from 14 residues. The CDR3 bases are TGTGCCAGTAGTATAGGGACAGGTCAGGGGGAGCTGTTTTTT. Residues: CASSIGTGQGELFF.

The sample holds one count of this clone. CDR3 amino acids: CASRGLQGDTEAFF. The CDR3 nucleotides read TGCGCCAGCAGGGGACTCCAGGGTGACACTGAAGCTTTCTTT. The chain recombines TRBV5-1 with TRBJ1-1; tentatively, D is TRBD1 (5 bases). V dropped 5 bases and J dropped 3 bases, with 14 bases sitting between them. CDR1 and CDR2 from the germline V gene are SGHRS and YFSETQ. The CDR3 has 14 residues.

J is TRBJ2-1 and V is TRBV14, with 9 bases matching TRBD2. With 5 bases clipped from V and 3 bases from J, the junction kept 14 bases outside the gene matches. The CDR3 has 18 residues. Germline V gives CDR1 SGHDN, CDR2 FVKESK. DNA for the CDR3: TGTGCCAGCAGCGGGCGCGGGACTAGCATAGACCTCTACAATGAGCAGTTCTTC. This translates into CASSGRGTSIDLYNEQFF.

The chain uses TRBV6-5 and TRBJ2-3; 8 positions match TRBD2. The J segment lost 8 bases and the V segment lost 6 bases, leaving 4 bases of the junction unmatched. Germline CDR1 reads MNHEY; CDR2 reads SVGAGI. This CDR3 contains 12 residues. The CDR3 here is CASSITSGTQYF. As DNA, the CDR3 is TGTGCCAGCAGCATAACTAGCGGTACGCAGTATTTT.

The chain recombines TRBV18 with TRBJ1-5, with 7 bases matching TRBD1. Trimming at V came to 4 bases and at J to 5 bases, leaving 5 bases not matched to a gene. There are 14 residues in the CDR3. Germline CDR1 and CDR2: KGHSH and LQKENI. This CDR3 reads CASSRQGRDQPQHF. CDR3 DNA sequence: TGTGCCAGCTCACGACAGGGAAGGGATCAGCCCCAGCATTTT. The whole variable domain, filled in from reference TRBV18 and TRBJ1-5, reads NAGVMQNPRHLVRRRGQEARLRCSPMKGHSHVYWYRQLPEEGLKFMVYLQKENIIDESGMPKERFSAEFPKEGPSILRIQQVVRGDSAAYFCASSRQGRDQPQHFGDGTRLSIL.

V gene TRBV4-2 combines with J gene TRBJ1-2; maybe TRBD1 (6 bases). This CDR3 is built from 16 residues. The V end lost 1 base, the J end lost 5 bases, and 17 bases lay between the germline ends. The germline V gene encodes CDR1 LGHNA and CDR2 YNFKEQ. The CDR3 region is CASSQARGGGSYGYTF. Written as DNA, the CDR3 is TGTGCCAGCAGCCAAGCCCGGGGAGGGGGGAGTTATGGCTACACCTTC.

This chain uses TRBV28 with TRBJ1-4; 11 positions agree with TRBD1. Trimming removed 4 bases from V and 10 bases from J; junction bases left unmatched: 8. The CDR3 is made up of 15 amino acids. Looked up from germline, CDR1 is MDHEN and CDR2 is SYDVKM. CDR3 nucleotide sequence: TGTGCCAGCAGTTCACCGGGACAGGGGGTTGGAAAACTGTTTTTT. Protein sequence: CASSSPGQGVGKLFF.

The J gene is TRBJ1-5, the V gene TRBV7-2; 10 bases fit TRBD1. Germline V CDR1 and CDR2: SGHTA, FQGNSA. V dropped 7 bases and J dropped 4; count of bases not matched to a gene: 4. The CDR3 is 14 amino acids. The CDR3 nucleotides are TGTGCCAGCAATCGGGACAGGGGTAATCAGCCCCAGCATTTT. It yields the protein CASNRDRGNQPQHF. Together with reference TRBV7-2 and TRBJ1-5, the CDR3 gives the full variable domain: GAGVSQSPSNKVTEKGKDVELRCDPISGHTALYWYRQSLGQGLEFLIYFQGNSAPDKSGLPSDRFSAERTGGSVSTLTIQRTQQEDSAVYLCASNRDRGNQPQHFGDGTRLSIL.

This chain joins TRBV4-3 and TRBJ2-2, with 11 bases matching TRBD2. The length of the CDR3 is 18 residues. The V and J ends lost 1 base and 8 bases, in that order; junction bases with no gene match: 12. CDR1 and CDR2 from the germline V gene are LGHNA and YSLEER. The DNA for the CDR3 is TGCGCCAGCAGCCAAGGCGGACTAGCGGGTGGGGGTGGGGGGGAGCTGTTTTTT. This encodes CASSQGGLAGGGGGELFF.

The CDR3 nucleotides read TGTGCCAGCAGCTTAGTCGTTAGCGGGAGGCCCTACGAGCAGTACTTC. Encoded protein: CASSLVVSGRPYEQYF. The chain carries TRBV7-6 and TRBJ2-7, with 10 nucleotides matching TRBD2. With V trimmed by 1 base and J by 2 bases, 5 bases remained unmatched. The germline CDR1 and CDR2 sequences are SGHVS and FNYEAQ. The CDR3 is made up of 16 amino acids.

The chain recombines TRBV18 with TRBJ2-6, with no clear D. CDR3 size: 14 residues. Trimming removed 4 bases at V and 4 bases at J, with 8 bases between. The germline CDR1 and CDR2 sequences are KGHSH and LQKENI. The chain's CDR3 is CASSLGSGANVLTF. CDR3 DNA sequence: TGTGCCAGCTCACTCGGGTCCGGGGCCAACGTCCTGACTTTC.

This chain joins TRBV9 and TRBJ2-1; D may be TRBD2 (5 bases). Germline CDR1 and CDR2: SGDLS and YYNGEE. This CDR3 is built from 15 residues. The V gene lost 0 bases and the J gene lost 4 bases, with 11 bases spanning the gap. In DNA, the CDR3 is TGTGCCAGCAGCGTAGAAGGAGGCGCATACAATGAGCAGTTCTTC. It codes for CASSVEGGAYNEQFF. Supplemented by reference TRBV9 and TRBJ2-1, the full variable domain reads DSGVTQTPKHLITATGQRVTLRCSPRSGDLSVYWYQQSLDQGLQFLIQYYNGEERAKGNILERFSAQQFPDLHSELNLSSLELGDSALYFCASSVEGGAYNEQFFGPGTRLTVL.

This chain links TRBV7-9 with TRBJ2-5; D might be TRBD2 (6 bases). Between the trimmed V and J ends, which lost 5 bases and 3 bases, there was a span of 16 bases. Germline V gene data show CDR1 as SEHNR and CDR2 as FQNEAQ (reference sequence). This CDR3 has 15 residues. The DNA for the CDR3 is TGTGCCAGCAGCCGACGGGGAGGATGGGAAGAGACCCAGTACTTC. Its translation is CASSRRGGWEETQYF.

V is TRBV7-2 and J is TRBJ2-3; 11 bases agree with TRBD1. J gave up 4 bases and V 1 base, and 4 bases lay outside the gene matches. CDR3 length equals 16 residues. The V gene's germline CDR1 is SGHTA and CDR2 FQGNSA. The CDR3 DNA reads TGTGCCAGCAGCTTAGTGGGACAGGGGGTTTCAGATACGCAGTATTTT. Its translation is CASSLVGQGVSDTQYF.

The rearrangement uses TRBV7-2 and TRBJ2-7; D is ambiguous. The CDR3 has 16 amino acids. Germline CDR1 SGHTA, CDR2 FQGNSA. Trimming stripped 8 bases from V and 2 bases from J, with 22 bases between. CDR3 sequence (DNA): TGTGCCAGCGGCCCCAAGTCATACAGCTCGGCCTACGAGCAGTACTTC. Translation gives CASGPKSYSSAYEQYF.

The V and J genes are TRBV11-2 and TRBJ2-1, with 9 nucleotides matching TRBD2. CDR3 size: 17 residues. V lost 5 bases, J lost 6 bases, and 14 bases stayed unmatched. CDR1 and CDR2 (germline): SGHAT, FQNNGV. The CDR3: CASSLSLLAGLGNEQFF. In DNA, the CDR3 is TGTGCCAGCAGCCTGTCACTACTAGCGGGTTTGGGCAATGAGCAGTTCTTC.

The DNA of the CDR3 is TGTGCCAGCAGTGGGGGGCAGGTAGAGACCCAGTACTTC. It translates to CASSGGQVETQYF. The chain carries TRBV2 and TRBJ2-5; possibly TRBD1 for D (6 bases). Germline V lookup: CDR1 SNHLY, CDR2 FYNNEI. The CDR3 extends over 13 amino acids. V was shortened by 4 bases and J by 4 bases, with 10 bases between the two germline ends.

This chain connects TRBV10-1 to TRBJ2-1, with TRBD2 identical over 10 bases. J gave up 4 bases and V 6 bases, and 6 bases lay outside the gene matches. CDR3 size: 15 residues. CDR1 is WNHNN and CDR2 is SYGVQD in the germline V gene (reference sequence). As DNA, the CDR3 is TGCGCCAGCAGCGGAGCGGGAGGGGCTTACAATGAGCAGTTCTTC. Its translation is CASSGAGGAYNEQFF.

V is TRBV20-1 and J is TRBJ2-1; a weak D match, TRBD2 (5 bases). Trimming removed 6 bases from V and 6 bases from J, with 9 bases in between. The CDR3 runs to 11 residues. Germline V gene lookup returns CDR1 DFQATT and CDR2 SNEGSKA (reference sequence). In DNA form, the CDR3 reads TGCAGTGCCCCTGGACTCAATGAGCAGTTCTTC. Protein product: CSAPGLNEQFF.

CDR3 DNA: TGTGCCAGCAGAAAAGGGGGACTAGCGTTTCCCTACGAGCAGTACTTC. It translates to CASRKGGLAFPYEQYF. The chain is built from TRBV6-6 and TRBJ2-7; 10 bases fit TRBD2. The germline V gene encodes CDR1 MNHNY and CDR2 SVGAGI (reference sequence). The CDR3 totals 16 residues. Trimming cost V 6 bases and J 2 bases; bases outside gene matches: 10.

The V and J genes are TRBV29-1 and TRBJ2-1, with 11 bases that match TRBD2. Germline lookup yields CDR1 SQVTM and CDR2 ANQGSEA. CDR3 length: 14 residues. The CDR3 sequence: CGGRGLAAYNEQFF. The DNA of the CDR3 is TGCGGGGGGCGGGGACTAGCGGCATACAATGAGCAGTTCTTC.

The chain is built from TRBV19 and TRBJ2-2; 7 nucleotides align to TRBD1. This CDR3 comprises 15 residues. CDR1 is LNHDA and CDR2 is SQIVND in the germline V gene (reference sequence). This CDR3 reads CATKFGTEWTGELFF. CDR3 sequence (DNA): TGTGCGACGAAATTCGGGACAGAGTGGACCGGGGAGCTGTTTTTT.

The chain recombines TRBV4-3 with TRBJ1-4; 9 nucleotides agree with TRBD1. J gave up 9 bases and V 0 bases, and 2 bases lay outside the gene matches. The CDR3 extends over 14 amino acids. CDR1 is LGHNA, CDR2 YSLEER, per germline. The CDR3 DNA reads TGCGCCAGCAGCCAAGAACAGGGGGCGCAAAAACTGTTTTTT. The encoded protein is CASSQEQGAQKLFF.

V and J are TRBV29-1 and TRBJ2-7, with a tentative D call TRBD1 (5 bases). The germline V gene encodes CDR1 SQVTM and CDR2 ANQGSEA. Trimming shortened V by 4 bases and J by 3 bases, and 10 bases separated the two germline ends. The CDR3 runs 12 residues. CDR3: CSVVGVGYEQYF. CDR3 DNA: TGCAGCGTTGTAGGGGTAGGCTACGAGCAGTACTTC.

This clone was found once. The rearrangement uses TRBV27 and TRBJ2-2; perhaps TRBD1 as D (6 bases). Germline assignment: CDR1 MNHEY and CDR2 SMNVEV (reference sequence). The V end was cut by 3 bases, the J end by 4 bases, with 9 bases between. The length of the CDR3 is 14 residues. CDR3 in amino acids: CASSFHRATGELFF. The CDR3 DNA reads TGTGCCAGCAGTTTTCACAGGGCCACCGGGGAGCTGTTTTTT.

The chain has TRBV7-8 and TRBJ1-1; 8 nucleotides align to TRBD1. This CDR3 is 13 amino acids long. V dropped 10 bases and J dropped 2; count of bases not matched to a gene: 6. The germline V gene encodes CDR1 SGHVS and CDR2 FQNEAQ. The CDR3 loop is CATGTGVNTEAFF. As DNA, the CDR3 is TGTGCCACCGGGACAGGAGTTAACACTGAAGCTTTCTTT.

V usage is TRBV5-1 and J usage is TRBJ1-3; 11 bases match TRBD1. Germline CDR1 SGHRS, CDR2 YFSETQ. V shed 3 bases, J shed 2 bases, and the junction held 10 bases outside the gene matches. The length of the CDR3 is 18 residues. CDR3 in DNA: TGCGCCAGCAGCTGGATCCCTAGGACAGGGGGCCCTGGAAACACCATATATTTT. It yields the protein CASSWIPRTGGPGNTIYF.